Below, one T cell receptor (beta chain) is given with its context. Its antigen is not known. A read error may account for a junction end that differs from germline. These data are taken from a study of blood T cells in healthy people across ages. Notes on the study in general: Diversity figures derived from one million T cells were judged to underestimate the true value.

Alongside a J-beta primer mix, a sample-barcoded 5' primer served in a second PCR lasting about 7 to 12 cycles. TCRdb called the 5' RACE reads again in MiXCR, with one record for every CDR3 protein. Among 1.5 million to 2 million distinct CDR3 sequences listed, roughly two fifths were seen once. No fewer than 7 million PBMCs went into each sample. Germline loops: CDR1 ENHRY, CDR2 SYGVKD. The length of the CDR3 is 16 residues. The chain has TRBV10-3 and TRBJ1-1, with D possibly being TRBD1 (5 bases). The origin of this receptor is a human donor in good health. Sequencing was carried out using blood. CDR3 sequence (DNA): TGTGCCATCAGTGGGGGCCAGTTTGTGACGAACGCTGAAGCTTTCTTT. It codes for CAISGGQFVTNAEAFF.